This T cell receptor (beta chain) appears in the sequencing data of a study of T cells in Graves' hyperthyroidism and ophthalmopathy. Authors of the study amplified TCR beta CDR3 regions from RNA transcripts. Using the HTBI primer set, a first-round RT-PCR was run on the TCR CDR3. TCRdb re-derived calls from the multiplex PCR reads in MiXCR, one entry per CDR3 protein. The data contain 600,000 to 650,000 distinct CDR3 sequences, less than 25% of them singletons. The V gene's germline CDR1 is MGHRA and CDR2 YSYEKL. V gave up 4 bases and J gave up 2 bases, with 15 bases separating them. The CDR3 has 16 residues.

The clonotype originates from a man aged 25 to 45 with Graves' ophthalmopathy. Sequencing was performed on blood. The rearrangement uses TRBV4-1 and TRBJ2-1; D unresolved. CDR3 nucleotides: TGCGCCAGCAGCCTGGTAGCCCCACCGCCCTACAATGAGCAGTTCTTC. Residues: CASSLVAPPPYNEQFF.